Shown below are 4 T cell receptor beta chains from a single sample sequenced in a study of blood T cell repertoires in COVID-19. Measured with immunoSEQ multiplex PCR; TCRdb has only the in-frame clones, and not every one. The profile covers around 250,000 clones, with 88% appearing a single time and around 3.2% taken by the ten largest. Sequenced input: PBMCs or T cells enriched from blood (not recorded which). All receptors derive from a woman between 40 and 55 years old who had been exposed to COVID-19.

V usage is TRBV24-1 and J usage is TRBJ1-2; the match to TRBD1 covers 9 bases. Germline CDR1 KGHDR, CDR2 SFDVKD. This CDR3 spans 15 amino acids. Unmatched junction bases numbered 0, after V lost 2 bases and J lost 0 bases. CDR3 DNA: TGTGCCACCAGTGATTGGACAGGGGCTAACTATGGCTACACCTTC. Translation: CATSDWTGANYGYTF.

The chain links TRBV5-1 to TRBJ1-2, with 8 bases aligning to TRBD1. The CDR3 covers 14 residues. Germline V gives CDR1 SGHRS, CDR2 YFSETQ. V lost 7 bases to trimming and J lost 8 bases; unmatched junction nucleotides: 13. This CDR3 is CASAGRDRIYGYTF. The DNA of the CDR3 is TGCGCCAGCGCGGGTCGGGACAGGATTTACGGCTACACCTTC.

The J gene is TRBJ1-5, the V gene TRBV7-9; 8 bases match TRBD1. The CDR3 extends over 17 amino acids. Unmatched junction bases numbered 11, after V lost 5 bases and J lost 2 bases. In germline, CDR1 is SEHNR, CDR2 FQNEAQ (reference sequence). CDR3 bases: TGTGCCAGCAGCCCAGACAGGGGCTCCTCGGGCAATCAGCCCCAGCATTTT. Encoded protein: CASSPDRGSSGNQPQHF.

V gene TRBV13 combines with J gene TRBJ1-2; maybe TRBD1 (5 bases). The CDR3 totals 14 residues. Germline V gene lookup returns CDR1 PRHDT and CDR2 FYEKMQ (reference sequence). V lost 3 bases, J lost 8 bases, and 16 bases lay in between. The chain's CDR3 is CASSFNYRPSGYTF. CDR3 bases: TGTGCCAGCAGCTTTAACTACAGGCCGTCAGGCTACACCTTC.